This record looks at one T cell receptor (beta chain) sequence and its context. Its antigen is unidentified. The data are from a study of T cell responses to AZD1222 COVID-19 vaccine. Study information: Second-dose schedules of about 4 or about 12 weeks were combined. Study-level findings and limits: Vaccine-associated CD4 TCRs ranged over spike, dominating at 160-218 and 743-854. Among AZD1222 vaccinees, only 5 to 7 were seropositive at baseline.

The method was immunoSEQ multiplex PCR; TCRdb's version includes in-frame clones alone and lacks a portion of them. The sample lists 100,000 to 150,000 clones, around 94% seen once, with roughly 7.2% in the top ten. The CDR3 covers 14 residues. V was clipped by 3 bases and J by 4 bases; unmatched bases: 5. CDR1 and CDR2 (germline): SGDLS, YYNGEE. The chain uses TRBV9 and TRBJ2-5; 8 bases line up with TRBD2. This clonotype was obtained from an adult in good health. The specimen was peripheral blood, collected on day 0 of AZD1222 vaccination. The CDR3 bases are TGTGCCAGCAGCGCCAGCGGGAGTCGAGAGACCCAGTACTTC. Its translation is CASSASGSRETQYF. The variable domain in full, completed from reference TRBV9 and TRBJ2-5, reads DSGVTQTPKHLITATGQRVTLRCSPRSGDLSVYWYQQSLDQGLQFLIQYYNGEERAKGNILERFSAQQFPDLHSELNLSSLELGDSALYFCASSASGSRETQYFGPGTRLLVL.